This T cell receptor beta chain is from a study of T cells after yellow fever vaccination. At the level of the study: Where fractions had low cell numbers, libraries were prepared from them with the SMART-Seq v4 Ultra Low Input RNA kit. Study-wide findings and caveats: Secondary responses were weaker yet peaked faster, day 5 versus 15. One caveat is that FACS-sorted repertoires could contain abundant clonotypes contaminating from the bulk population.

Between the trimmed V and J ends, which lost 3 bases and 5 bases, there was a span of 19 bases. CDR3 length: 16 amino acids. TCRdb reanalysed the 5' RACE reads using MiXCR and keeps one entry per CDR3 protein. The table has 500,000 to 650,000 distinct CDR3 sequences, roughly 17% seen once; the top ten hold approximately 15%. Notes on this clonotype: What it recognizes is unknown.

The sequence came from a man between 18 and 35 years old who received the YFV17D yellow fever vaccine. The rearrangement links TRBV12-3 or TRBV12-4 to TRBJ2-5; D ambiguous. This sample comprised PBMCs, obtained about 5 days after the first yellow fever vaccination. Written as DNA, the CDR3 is TGTGCCAGCAGTTTGACCCGGGTGGTTTCACCCGAGACCCAGTACTTC. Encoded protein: CASSLTRVVSPETQYF.